This entry describes one T cell receptor beta chain. Generated by immunoSEQ multiplex PCR, the TCRdb table keeps only in-frame clones and is missing some. The data contain 250,000 to 350,000 clones, roughly 83% of them seen just once; the ten biggest clones take up more than 1.2%. This sample stems from a study of blood T cell repertoires in COVID-19. Study in general: Sources were T cells, B-cell-depleted T cells, or PBMCs; the material itself was cDNA or gDNA.

The clonotype comes from a human donor with COVID-19, enrolled during active disease. The donor label of this sample is uncertain. The sequencing sample was made of peripheral blood.

CDR3 nucleotides: TGTGCCAGCAGTGACACAGGGTCCAATCAGCCCCAGCATTTT. Its translation is CASSDTGSNQPQHF. The J gene is TRBJ1-5, the V gene TRBV2; possibly TRBD1 for D (6 bases). The germline V and J ends were trimmed by 3 bases and 3 bases, with 9 bases remaining between them. The CDR3 spans 14 residues. Germline V gene data show CDR1 as SNHLY and CDR2 as FYNNEI.